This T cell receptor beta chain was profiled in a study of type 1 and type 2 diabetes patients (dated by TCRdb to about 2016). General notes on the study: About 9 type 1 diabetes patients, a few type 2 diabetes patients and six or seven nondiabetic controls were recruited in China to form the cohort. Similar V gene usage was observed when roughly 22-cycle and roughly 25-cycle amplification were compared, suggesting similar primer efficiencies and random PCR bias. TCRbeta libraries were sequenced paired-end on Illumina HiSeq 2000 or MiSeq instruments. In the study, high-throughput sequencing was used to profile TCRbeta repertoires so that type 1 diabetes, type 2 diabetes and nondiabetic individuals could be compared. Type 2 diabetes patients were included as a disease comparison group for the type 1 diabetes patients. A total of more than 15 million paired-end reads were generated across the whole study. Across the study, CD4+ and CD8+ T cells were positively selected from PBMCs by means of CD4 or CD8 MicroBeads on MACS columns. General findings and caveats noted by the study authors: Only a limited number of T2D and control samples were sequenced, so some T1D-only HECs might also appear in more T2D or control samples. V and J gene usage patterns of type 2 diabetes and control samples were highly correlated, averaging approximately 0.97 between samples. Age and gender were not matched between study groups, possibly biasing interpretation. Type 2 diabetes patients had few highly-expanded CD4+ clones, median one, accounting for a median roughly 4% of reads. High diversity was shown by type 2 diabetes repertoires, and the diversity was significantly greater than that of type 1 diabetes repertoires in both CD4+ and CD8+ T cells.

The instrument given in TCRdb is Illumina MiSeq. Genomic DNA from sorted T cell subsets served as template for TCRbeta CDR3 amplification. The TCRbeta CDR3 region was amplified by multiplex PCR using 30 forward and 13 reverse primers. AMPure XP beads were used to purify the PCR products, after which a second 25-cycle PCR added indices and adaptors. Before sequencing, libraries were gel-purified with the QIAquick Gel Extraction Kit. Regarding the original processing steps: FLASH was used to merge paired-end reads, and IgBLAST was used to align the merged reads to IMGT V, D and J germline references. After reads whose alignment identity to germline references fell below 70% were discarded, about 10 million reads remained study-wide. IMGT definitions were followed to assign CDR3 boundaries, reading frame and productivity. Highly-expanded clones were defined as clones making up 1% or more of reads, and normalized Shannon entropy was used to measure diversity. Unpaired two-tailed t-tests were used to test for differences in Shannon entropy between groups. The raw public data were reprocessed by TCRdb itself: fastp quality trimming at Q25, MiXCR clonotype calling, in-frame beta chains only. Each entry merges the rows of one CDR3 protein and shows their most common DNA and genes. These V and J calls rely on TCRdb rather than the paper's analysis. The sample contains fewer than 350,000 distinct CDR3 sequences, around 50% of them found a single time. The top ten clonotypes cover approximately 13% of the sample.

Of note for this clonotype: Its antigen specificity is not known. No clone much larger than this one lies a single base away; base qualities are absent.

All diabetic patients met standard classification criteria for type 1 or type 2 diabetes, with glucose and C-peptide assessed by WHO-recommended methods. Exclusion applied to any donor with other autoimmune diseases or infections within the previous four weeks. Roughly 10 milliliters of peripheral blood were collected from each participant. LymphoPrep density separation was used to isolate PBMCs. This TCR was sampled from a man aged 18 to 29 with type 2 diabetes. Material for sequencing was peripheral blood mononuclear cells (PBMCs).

CDR3 protein: CASSPTGTGSPGELFF. The bases are TGTGCCAGCAGCCCGACCGGGACAGGATCGCCCGGGGAGCTGTTTTTT. This sequence uses TRBV7-3 and TRBJ2-2; 8 central bases correspond to TRBD1. The junction shows trimming of 5 bases on V and 6 bases on J, and the gene matches do not reach 11 bases of it. Including the terminal cysteine and phenylalanine, the CDR3 comprises 16 residues. The kept DNA is CDR3 alone, 48 bases in frame from the first base. From the germline V gene, CDR1 is SGHTA and CDR2 is FQGTGA.